This T cell receptor (beta chain) was sequenced during a study of blood T cell repertoires in COVID-19. As for the study in general: Sources were T cells, B-cell-depleted T cells, or PBMCs; the material itself was cDNA or gDNA.

In the original workflow: Reference gene primer amplification gave nucleated cell count estimates. The repertoire was sequenced with immunoSEQ multiplex PCR; TCRdb's copy has only in-frame clones and lacks some. That table supplies the V and J calls and clone size; D and trimming were determined from the DNA. Among tens of thousands of clones listed, around 89% were seen once. The ends lost 6 bases at V and 5 bases at J; junction bases unmatched: 5. This CDR3 contains 14 residues. Germline assignment: CDR1 SGHTA and CDR2 FQGTGA. The sequenced sample was peripheral blood. The TCR was taken from a man between 65 and 85 years old with active or convalescent COVID-19. V and J are TRBV7-3 and TRBJ2-2; 8 positions agree with TRBD1. The CDR3 coding sequence is TGTGCCAGCAGACCAGGGGGCTCGACCGGGGAGCTGTTTTTT. It encodes CASRPGGSTGELFF. The variable domain in full, completed from reference TRBV7-3 and TRBJ2-2, reads GAGVSQTPSNKVTEKGKYVELRCDPISGHTALYWYRQSLGQGPEFLIYFQGTGAADDSGLPNDRFFAVRPEGSVSTLKIQRTERGDSAVYLCASRPGGSTGELFFGEGSRLTVL.